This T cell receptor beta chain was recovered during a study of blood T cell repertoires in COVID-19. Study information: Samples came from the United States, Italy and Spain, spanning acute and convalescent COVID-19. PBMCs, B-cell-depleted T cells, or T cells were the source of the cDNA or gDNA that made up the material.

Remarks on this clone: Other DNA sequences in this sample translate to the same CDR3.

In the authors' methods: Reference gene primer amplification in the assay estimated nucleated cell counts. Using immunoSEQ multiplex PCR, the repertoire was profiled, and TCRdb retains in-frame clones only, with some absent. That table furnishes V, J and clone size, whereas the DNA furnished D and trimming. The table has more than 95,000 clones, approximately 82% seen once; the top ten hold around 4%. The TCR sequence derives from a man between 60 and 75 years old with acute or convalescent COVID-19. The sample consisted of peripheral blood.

The CDR3 is CASSSAGYEQYF. Written as DNA, the CDR3 is TGTGCCAGCAGCTCCGCGGGCTACGAGCAGTACTTC. This chain uses TRBV5-5 with TRBJ2-7, with a tentative D call TRBD2 (5 bases). The CDR3 runs to 12 residues. CDR1 and CDR2 from the germline V gene are SGHKS and YYEKEE (reference sequence). Trimming stripped 3 bases from V and 3 bases from J, with 7 bases between.